This T cell receptor (beta chain) is drawn from a study of CD8 T cells in ankylosing spondylitis. Germline CDR1 and CDR2: SQVTM and ANQGSEA. This CDR3 region has 13 residues. TCRdb re-derived calls from the 5' RACE reads in MiXCR, one entry per CDR3 protein. The sample comprises just over 300,000 distinct CDR3 sequences, roughly 20% of which are singletons, and 3.5% rests with the top ten. The J gene is TRBJ2-3, the V gene TRBV29-1, with a weak D call TRBD2 (6 bases). The receptor comes from a female donor with ankylosing spondylitis or in good health (not recorded which). Sample: blood, either unsorted or a sorted T cell fraction (not recorded which). CDR3 bases: TGCAGTGGTTCTTCTAGCGCGCGGGATACGCAGTATTTT. It encodes CSGSSSARDTQYF.